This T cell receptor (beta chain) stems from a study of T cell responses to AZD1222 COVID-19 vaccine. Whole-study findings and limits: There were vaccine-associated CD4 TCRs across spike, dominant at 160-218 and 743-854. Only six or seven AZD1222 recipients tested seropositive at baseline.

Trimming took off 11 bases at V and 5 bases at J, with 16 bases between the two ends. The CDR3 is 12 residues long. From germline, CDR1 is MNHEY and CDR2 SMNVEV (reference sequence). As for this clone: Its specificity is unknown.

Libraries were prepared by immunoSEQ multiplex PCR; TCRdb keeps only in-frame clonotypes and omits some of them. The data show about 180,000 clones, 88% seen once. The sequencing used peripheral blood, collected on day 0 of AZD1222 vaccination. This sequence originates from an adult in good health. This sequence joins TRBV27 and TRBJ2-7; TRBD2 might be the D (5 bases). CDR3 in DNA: TGTGCCTTCCCCGGGAAGGCCCACGAGCAGTACTTC. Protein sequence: CAFPGKAHEQYF.